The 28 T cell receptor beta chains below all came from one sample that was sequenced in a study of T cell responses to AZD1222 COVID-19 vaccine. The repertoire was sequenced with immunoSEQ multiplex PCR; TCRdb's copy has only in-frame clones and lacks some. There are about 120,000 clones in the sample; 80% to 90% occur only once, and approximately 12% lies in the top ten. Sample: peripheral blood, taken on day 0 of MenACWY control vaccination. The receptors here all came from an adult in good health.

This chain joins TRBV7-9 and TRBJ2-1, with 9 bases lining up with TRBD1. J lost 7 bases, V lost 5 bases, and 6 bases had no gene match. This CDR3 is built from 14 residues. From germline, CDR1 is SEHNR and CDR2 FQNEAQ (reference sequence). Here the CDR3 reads CASSLQGASNEQFF. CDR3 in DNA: TGTGCCAGCAGCCTACAGGGGGCGTCGAATGAGCAGTTCTTC.

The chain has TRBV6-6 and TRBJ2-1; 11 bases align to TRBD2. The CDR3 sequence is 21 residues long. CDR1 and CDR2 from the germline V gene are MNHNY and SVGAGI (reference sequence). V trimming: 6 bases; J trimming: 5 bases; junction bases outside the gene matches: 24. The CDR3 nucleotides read TGTGCCAGCAGCTACACCAAGGGACAGACTCCGACTAGCGGGACAAACAATGAGCAGTTCTTC. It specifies CASSYTKGQTPTSGTNNEQFF.

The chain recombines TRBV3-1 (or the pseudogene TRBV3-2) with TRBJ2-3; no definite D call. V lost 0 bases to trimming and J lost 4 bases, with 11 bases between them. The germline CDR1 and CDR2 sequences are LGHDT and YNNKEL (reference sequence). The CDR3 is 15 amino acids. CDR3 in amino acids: CASSQEAGRPDTQYF. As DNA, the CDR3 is TGTGCCAGCAGCCAAGAAGCCGGGCGCCCAGATACGCAGTATTTT.

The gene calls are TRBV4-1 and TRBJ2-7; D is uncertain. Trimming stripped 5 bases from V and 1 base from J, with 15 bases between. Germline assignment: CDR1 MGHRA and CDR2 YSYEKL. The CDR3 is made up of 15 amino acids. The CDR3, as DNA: TGCGCCAGCAGCACTTCTCTAGGCGTATCCTACGAGCAGTACTTC. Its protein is CASSTSLGVSYEQYF.

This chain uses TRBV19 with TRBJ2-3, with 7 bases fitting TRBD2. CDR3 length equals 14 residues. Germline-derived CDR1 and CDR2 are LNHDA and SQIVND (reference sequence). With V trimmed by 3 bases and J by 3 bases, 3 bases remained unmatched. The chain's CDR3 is CASSISRETDTQYF. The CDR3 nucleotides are TGTGCCAGTAGTATTTCGCGGGAGACAGATACGCAGTATTTT.

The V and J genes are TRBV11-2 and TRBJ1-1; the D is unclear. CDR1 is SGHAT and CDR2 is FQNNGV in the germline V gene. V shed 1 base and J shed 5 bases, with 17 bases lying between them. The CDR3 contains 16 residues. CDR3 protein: CASSLVTSLRKTEAFF. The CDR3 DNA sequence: TGTGCCAGCAGCTTAGTTACAAGTTTACGGAAGACTGAAGCTTTCTTT. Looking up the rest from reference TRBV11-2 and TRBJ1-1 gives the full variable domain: EAGVAQSPRYKIIEKRQSVAFWCNPISGHATLYWYQQILGQGPKLLIQFQNNGVVDDSQLPKDRFSAERLKGVDSTLKIQPAKLEDSAVYLCASSLVTSLRKTEAFFGQGTRLTVV.

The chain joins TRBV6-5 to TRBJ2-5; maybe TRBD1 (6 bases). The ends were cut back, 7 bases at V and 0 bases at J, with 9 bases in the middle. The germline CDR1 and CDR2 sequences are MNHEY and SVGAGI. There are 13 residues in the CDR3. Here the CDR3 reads CASNGQNQETQYF. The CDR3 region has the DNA TGTGCCAGCAACGGACAGAACCAAGAGACCCAGTACTTC.

The CDR3 region is CASSQGNSGSGDEQFF. In nucleotides, the CDR3 is TGCGCCAGCAGCCAAGGTAATAGCGGTTCGGGGGATGAGCAGTTCTTC. The chain links TRBV4-1 to TRBJ2-1; possibly TRBD2 for D (6 bases). The CDR3 totals 16 residues. Germline CDR1 MGHRA, CDR2 YSYEKL. Deletions cut 1 base from V and 8 bases from J, with 18 bases between.

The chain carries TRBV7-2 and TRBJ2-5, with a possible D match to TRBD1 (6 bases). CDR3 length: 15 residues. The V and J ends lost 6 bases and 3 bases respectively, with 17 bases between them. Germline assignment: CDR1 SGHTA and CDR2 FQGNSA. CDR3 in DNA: TGTGCCAGCAGTTTGAGGGGGACCCCGAAAGAGACCCAGTACTTC. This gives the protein CASSLRGTPKETQYF.

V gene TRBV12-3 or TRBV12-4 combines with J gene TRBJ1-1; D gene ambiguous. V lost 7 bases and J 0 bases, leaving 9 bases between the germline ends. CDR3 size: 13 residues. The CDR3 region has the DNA TGTGCCAGCATCCTAGCTATGAACACTGAAGCTTTCTTT. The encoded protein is CASILAMNTEAFF.

CDR3 sequence: CASSIDPQGDTGELFF. DNA for the CDR3: TGTGCCAGTAGTATAGATCCACAGGGCGACACCGGGGAGCTGTTTTTT. V and J are TRBV19 and TRBJ2-2; TRBD1 is a possible D gene (6 bases). V was clipped by 0 bases and J by 3 bases, with 11 bases between them. This CDR3 contains 16 residues. Germline loops: CDR1 LNHDA, CDR2 SQIVND (reference sequence).

The DNA of the CDR3 is TGTGCCAGCAGCACCCGACTAGCGACTGCCTACAATGAGCAGTTCTTC. It yields the protein CASSTRLATAYNEQFF. The rearrangement joins TRBV13 to TRBJ2-1; 8 nucleotides line up with TRBD2. Trimming at V came to 5 bases and at J to 2 bases, leaving 8 bases not matched to a gene. The CDR3 spans 16 residues. Germline V gene sequence: CDR1 PRHDT, CDR2 FYEKMQ (reference sequence). Filled out from reference TRBV13 and TRBJ2-1, the complete variable domain reads AAGVIQSPRHLIKEKRETATLKCYPIPRHDTVYWYQQGPGQDPQFLISFYEKMQSDKGSIPDRFSAQQFSDYHSELNMSSLELGDSALYFCASSTRLATAYNEQFFGPGTRLTVL.

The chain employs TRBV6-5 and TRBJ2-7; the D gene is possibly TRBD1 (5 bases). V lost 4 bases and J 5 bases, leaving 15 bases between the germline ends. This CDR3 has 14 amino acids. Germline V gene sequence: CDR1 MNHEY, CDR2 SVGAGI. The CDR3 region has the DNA TGTGCCAGCAGTTTGGGGCAGGACCTCGACGAGCAGTACTTC. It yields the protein CASSLGQDLDEQYF.

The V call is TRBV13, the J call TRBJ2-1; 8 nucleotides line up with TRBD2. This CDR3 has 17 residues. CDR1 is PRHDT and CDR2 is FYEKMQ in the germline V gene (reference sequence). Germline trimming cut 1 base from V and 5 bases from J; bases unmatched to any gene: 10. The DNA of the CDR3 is TGTGCCAGCAGCTTAGTACTAGCGGAGGGAAGGAACAATGAGCAGTTCTTC. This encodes CASSLVLAEGRNNEQFF.

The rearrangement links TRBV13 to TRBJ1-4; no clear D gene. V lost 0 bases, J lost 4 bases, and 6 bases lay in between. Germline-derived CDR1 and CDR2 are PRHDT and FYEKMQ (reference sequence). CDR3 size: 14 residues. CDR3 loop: CASSLGSLNEKLFF. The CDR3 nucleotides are TGTGCCAGCAGCTTAGGCTCCCTTAATGAAAAACTGTTTTTT.

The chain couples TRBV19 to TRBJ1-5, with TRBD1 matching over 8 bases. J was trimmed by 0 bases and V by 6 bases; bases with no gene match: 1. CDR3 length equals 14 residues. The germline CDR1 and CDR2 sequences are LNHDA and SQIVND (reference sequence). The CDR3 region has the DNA TGTGCCAGTAGGACAGGGGATAGCAATCAGCCCCAGCATTTT. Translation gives CASRTGDSNQPQHF.

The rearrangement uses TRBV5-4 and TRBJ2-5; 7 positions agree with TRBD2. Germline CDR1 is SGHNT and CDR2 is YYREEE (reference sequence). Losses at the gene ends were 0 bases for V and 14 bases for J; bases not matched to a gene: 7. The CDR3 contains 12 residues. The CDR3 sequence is CASSLGLLAGYF. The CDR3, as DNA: TGTGCCAGCAGCTTGGGCCTTTTAGCGGGTTACTTC.

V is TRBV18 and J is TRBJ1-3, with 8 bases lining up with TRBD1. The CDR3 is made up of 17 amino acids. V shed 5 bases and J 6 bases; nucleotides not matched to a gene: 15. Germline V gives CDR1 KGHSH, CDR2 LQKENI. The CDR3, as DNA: TGTGCCAGCTCAGGGAGGGACAGGACCAGTCCTACAAACACCATATATTTT. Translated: CASSGRDRTSPTNTIYF.

The CDR3 DNA reads as TGTGCCAGCAGCCTGACCACGAACTCTGGAAACACCATATATTTT. It translates to CASSLTTNSGNTIYF. The V call is TRBV5-6, the J call TRBJ1-3; D ambiguous. CDR3 size: 15 residues. V lost 4 bases and J 0 bases, leaving 11 bases between the germline ends. Germline V gene sequence: CDR1 SGHDT, CDR2 YYEEEE.

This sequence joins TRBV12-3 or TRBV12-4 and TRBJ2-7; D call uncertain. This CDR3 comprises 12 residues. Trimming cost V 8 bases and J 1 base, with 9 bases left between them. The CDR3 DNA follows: TGTGCCAGCGGAAAATCTTCCTACGAGCAGTACTTC. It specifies CASGKSSYEQYF.

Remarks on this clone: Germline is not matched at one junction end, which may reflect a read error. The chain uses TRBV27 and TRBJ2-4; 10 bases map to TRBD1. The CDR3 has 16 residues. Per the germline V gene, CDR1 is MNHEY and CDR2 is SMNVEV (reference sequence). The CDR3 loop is CASSAEPGTGARNRMF. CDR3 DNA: TGTGCCAGCAGTGCAGAACCCGGGACAGGGGCGAGGAACAGAATGTTC.

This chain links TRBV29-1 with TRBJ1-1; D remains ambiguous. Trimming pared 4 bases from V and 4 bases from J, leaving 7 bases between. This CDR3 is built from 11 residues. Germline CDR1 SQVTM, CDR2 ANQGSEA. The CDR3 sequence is CSVGQSTEAFF. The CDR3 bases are TGCAGCGTTGGGCAGAGCACTGAAGCTTTCTTT.

The DNA for the CDR3 is TGTGCCAGTAGTACCCTAGCGGGAGCCTCAGATACGCAGTATTTT. Residues: CASSTLAGASDTQYF. The gene calls are TRBV19 and TRBJ2-3; 10 bases are a match to TRBD2. After removal of 4 bases from V and 4 bases from J, the junction contained 5 bases not matched to a gene. The CDR3 sequence is 15 residues long. Germline V gene data show CDR1 as LNHDA and CDR2 as SQIVND (reference sequence).

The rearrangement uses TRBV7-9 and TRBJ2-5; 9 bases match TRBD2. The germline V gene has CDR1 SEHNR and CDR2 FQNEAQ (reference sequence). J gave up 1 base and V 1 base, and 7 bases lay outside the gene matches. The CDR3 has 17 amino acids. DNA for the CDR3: TGTGCCAGCAGCTTAGGGGCTAGCGGGACCTCCCAAGAGACCCAGTACTTC. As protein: CASSLGASGTSQETQYF.

CDR3 bases: TGCGCCAGCAGTGAGTTAAAGCAAGCAGGGGGCGCGAAAAATACGCAGTATTTT. Translation gives CASSELKQAGGAKNTQYF. The chain links TRBV10-1 to TRBJ2-3; 8 bases line up with TRBD1. Germline V gene lookup returns CDR1 WNHNN and CDR2 SYGVQD (reference sequence). This CDR3 is 18 amino acids long. Trimming removed 1 base from V and 7 bases from J; junction bases left unmatched: 16.

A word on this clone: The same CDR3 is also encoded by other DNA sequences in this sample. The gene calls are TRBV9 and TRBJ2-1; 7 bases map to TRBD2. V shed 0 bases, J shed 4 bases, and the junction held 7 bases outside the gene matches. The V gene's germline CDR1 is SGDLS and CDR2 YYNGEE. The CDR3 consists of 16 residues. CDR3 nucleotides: TGTGCCAGCAGCGTAGGTTCCCTAGCGGCTTACAATGAGCAGTTCTTC. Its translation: CASSVGSLAAYNEQFF.

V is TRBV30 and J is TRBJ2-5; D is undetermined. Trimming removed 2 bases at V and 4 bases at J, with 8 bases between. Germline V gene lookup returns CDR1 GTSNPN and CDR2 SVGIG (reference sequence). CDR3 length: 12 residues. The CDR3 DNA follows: TGTGCCTGGAGTCTTGCAGGAGAGACCCAGTACTTC. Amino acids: CAWSLAGETQYF.

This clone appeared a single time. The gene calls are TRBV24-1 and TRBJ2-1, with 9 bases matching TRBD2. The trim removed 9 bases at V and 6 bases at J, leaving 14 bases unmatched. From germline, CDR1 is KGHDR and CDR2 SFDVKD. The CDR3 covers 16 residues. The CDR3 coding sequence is TGTGCCACCCCTTTGTATAGCGGGAGTAGTAGCAATGAGCAGTTCTTC. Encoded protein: CATPLYSGSSSNEQFF.